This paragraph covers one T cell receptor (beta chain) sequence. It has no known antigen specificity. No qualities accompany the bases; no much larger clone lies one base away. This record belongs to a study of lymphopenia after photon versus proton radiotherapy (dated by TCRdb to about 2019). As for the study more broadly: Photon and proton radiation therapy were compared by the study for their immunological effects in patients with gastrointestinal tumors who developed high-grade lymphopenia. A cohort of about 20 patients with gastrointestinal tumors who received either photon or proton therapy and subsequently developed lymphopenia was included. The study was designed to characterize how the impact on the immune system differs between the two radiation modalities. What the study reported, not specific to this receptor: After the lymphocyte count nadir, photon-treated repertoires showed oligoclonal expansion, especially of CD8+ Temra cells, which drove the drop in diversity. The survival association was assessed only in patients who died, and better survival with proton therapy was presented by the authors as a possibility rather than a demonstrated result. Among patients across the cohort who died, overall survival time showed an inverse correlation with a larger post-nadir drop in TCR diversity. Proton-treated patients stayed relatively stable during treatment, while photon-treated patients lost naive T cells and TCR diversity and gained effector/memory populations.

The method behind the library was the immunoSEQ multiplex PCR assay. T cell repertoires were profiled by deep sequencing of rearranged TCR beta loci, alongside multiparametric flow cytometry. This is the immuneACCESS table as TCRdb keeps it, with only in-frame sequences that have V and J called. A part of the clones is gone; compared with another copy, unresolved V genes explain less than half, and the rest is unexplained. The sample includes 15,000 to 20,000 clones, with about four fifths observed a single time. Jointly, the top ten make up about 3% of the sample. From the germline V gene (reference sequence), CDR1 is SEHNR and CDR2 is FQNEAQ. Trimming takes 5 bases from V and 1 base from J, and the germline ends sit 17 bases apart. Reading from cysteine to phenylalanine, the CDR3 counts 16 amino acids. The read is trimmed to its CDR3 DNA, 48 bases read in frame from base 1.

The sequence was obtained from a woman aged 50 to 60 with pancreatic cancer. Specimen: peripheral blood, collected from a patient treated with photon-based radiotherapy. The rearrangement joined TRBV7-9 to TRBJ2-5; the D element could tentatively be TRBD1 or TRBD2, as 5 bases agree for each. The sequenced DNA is TGTGCCAGCAGCGAAGGTCGGGGCCGGGTCCAAGAGACCCAGTACTTC. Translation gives CASSEGRGRVQETQYF.